The entry that follows covers one T cell receptor (beta chain) sequence. The clone's antigen remains unknown. No much larger clonotype is one base removed from it; base qualities were not supplied. The CDR3 covers 15 residues, taking in both the cysteine and the phenylalanine. CDR3 DNA only is kept here, 45 bases in frame from base 1. From the germline V gene, CDR1 is MGHRA and CDR2 is YSYEKL. This sample is drawn from a study of T cell repertoires in ileal Crohn's disease (dated by TCRdb to about 2019). Context from the whole study: At the time of surgery, about a third of patients were active smokers, and the median duration of disease was seven to eight years. The TCR repertoire was analysed in over 50 patients with Crohn's disease drawn from a prospective multicentre cohort. Every patient underwent surgery because of a complication, which was stricturing disease in around 61% of cases and penetrating disease in roughly 39%. Endoscopic postoperative recurrence was defined as a Rutgeerts score above i0. The study was conducted in parallel with a multicentre cohort built to find predictors of early endoscopic recurrence after ileocolonic resection. Roughly half of the patients were given postoperative therapy, with more than 15 on anti-TNF agents and 11 on thiopurines. A total of roughly 170 mucosal samples from some 60 patients were sequenced, with samples obtained at several locations on the surgical specimen and at postoperative endoscopy.

For commercial TCRB immunosequencing, approximately 480 nanograms of biopsy DNA were submitted for each sample. CDR3 regions were amplified from genomic DNA by Adaptive Biotechnology using a two-step, amplification bias-controlled multiplex PCR. In the first PCR, primers covered every V and J gene segment, and in the second PCR, barcodes and Illumina adapters were added. An Illumina instrument was used to sequence the CDR3 libraries. The paper's processing steps were these. The analysis drew on both the pipelines supplied by the vendor and custom analysis of the raw data in R/Bioconductor running R version 3.3.0. Clonality, which ranges from 0 to 1, was calculated as the inverse of the normalised Shannon entropy across all productive clones. High-frequency clones were defined as the share of the repertoire taken up by the top 100 clones, keeping only clones that passed a 95% confidence test. The Simpson index measured repertoire diversity, and the Morisita-Horn index measured overlap between samples. TCRdb limited this immuneACCESS table to in-frame rearrangements with V and J called. A share of clones is missing; checked studies link under half to unresolved V genes, and the rest is unexplained. V, J and clone size reflect that table, while D and trimming were determined from the DNA. The sample table shows several thousand clones, and approximately 80% are seen once. Clones ranked in the top ten supply nearly 3% of the sample.

Paper-wide results and their limitations: Compared with non-smokers, patients who were active smokers at surgery showed a significantly higher proportion of clonal expansions (about 25% vs 18%, p=0.02). Compared with CD4 T cells, sorted CD8 T cells held more high-frequency clones, which suggests that the mucosal expansions were mostly CD8. Endoscopic recurrence was found to be associated with higher high-frequency clone percentages at surgery, and recurrence was observed in all patients with clonality above 26.8% (18/57). Only a subgroup of patients, of unstated size, had mucosal CD4 and CD8 T cells sorted and sequenced.

To be eligible, patients had to be adults with ileal or ileocolonic Crohn's disease and an indication for ileocolonic resection. Before DNA extraction, whole ileal mucosal biopsies were kept frozen at -80 degrees C. Genomic DNA was isolated from frozen whole biopsies using a TRizol-based method, and the DNA was quantified with a NanoDrop 2000 spectrophotometer. The chain is made from TRBV4-1 and TRBJ2-5, and TRBD1 aligns with 7 junction nucleotides. The DNA end is more similar to TRBJ2-7, so the J call may be wrong. The receptor's source is an adult with Crohn's disease. The sample was ileal tissue. The CDR3 region: CASSQVAGGSYEQYF. The nucleotides read TGCGCCAGCAGCCAAGTGGCAGGGGGCTCCTACGAGCAGTACTTC.